This TCR beta chain was recovered during a study of T cells in Graves' hyperthyroidism and ophthalmopathy. This clonotype occurred many times. V lost 1 base and J 10 bases, leaving 8 bases between the germline ends. Germline V gene sequence: CDR1 LGHDT, CDR2 YNNKEL (reference sequence). The CDR3 contains 13 residues. Diagnosis of hyperthyroidism was new in patients aged 18 to 65, and its duration was under 2 months. Diagnoses used clinical symptoms, serum thyroxine and TRAb, thyroid ultrasound and orbital computed tomography. Regions amplified from RNA transcripts were the TCR beta CDR3 regions. The HTBI primer set served for first-round RT-PCR of the TCR CDR3. TCRdb reprocessed the multiplex PCR reads via MiXCR and lists one record per CDR3 protein. The repertoire includes some 250,000 distinct CDR3 sequences, about 14% of them detected once, and 10% to 15% sits in the top ten.

This clonotype originated in a woman in her thirties or forties with Graves' hyperthyroidism that later progressed to Graves' ophthalmopathy. The specimen was blood. The chain couples TRBV3-1 to TRBJ1-6; no clear D gene. The CDR3 coding sequence is TGTGCCAGCAGCCAAGCGGAACGATCACCCCTCCACTTT. Encoded protein: CASSQAERSPLHF.